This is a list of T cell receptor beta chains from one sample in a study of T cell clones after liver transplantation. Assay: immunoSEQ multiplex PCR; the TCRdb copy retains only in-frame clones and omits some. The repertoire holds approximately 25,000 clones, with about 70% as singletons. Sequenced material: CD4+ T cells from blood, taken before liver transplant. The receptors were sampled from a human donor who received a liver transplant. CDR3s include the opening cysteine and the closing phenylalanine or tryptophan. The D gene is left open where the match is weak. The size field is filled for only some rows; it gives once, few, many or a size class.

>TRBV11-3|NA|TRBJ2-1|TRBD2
CASKLAEEYNEQFF
TGTGCCAGCAAACTAGCGGAAGAATACAATGAGCAGTTCTTC
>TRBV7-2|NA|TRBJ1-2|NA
CASSAGGQTHYGYTF
TGTGCCAGCAGCGCGGGCGGGCAGACCCACTATGGCTACACCTTC
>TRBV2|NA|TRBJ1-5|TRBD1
CASSERQGQPQHF
TGTGCCAGCAGTGAAAGACAGGGTCAGCCCCAGCATTTT
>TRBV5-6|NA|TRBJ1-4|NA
CASSLAGSTTNEKLFF
TGTGCCAGCAGCTTGGCCGGCAGTACAACTAATGAAAAACTGTTTTTT
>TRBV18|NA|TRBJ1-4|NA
CASSPREREKLFF
TGTGCCAGCTCACCCAGGGAACGGGAAAAACTGTTTTTT
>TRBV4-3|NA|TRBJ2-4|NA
CASSQEVTSKNIQYF
TGCGCCAGCAGCCAAGAGGTAACGTCCAAAAACATTCAGTACTTC
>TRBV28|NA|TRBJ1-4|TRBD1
CASSRGQAREKLFF
TGTGCCAGCAGTCGTGGACAGGCCCGGGAAAAACTGTTTTTT
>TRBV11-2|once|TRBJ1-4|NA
CASSLIPRDQKLFF
TGTGCCAGCAGTTTAATTCCCCGGGACCAAAAACTGTTTTTT
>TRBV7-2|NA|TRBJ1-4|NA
CASSLAPGTDEKLFF
TGTGCCAGCAGCTTAGCACCGGGAACCGATGAAAAACTGTTTTTT
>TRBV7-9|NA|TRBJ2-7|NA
CASSLDLYEQYF
TGTGCCAGCAGCTTAGATCTCTACGAGCAGTACTTC
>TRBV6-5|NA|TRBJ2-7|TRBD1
CASSQGVSYEQYF
TGTGCCAGCAGTCAGGGGGTTTCCTACGAGCAGTACTTC
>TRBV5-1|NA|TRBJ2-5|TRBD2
CASRLVLAGGPQYF
TGCGCCAGCAGATTGGTGCTAGCGGGGGGGCCCCAATACTTC
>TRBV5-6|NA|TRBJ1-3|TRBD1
CASSPTRTGGNTIYF
TGTGCCAGCAGCCCGACCCGGACAGGGGGGAACACCATATATTTT
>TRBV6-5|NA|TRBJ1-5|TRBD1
CASSRTGGSNQPQHF
TGTGCCAGCAGTCGGACAGGGGGTTCCAATCAGCCCCAGCATTTT
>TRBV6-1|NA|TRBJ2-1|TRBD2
CASSEALLFAGDGEQFF
TGTGCCAGCAGTGAAGCGCTTCTTTTCGCGGGAGACGGTGAGCAGTTCTTC
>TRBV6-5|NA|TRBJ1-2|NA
CASSQAEGGYGYTF
TGTGCCAGCAGTCAGGCCGAAGGGGGGTATGGCTACACCTTC
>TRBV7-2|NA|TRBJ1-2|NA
CASSLASSRGNGYTF
TGTGCCAGCAGCTTAGCCTCAAGCAGGGGAAATGGCTACACCTTC
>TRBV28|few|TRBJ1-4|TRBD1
CASSLWSQGAEKLFF
TGTGCCAGCAGTTTATGGAGCCAGGGGGCTGAAAAACTGTTTTTT
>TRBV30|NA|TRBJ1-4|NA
CAWSARGQRNEKLFF
TGTGCCTGGAGTGCACGAGGACAGAGAAATGAAAAACTGTTTTTT
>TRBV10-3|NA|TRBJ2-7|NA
CAISERPDEHEQYF
TGTGCCATCAGTGAAAGACCAGACGAACACGAGCAGTACTTC
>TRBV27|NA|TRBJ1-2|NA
CASSRPPPPVVIGYTF
TGTGCCAGCAGTCGGCCCCCCCCTCCCGTCGTTATCGGCTACACCTTC
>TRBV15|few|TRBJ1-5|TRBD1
CAPGGPCNQPQHF
TGTGCCCCAGGGGGTCCCTGCAATCAGCCCCAGCATTTT